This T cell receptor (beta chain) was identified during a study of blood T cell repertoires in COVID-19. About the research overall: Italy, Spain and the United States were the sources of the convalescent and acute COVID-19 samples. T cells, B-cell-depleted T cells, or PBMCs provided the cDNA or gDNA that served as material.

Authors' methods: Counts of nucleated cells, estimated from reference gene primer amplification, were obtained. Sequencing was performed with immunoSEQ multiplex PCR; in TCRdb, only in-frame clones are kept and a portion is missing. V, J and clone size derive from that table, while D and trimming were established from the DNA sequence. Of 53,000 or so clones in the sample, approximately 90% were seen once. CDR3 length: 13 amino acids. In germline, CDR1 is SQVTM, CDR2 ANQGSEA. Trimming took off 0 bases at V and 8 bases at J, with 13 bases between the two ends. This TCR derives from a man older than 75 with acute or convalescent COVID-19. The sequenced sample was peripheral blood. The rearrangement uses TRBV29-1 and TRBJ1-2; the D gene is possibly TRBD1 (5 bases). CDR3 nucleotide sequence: TGCAGCGTTGAAGATCAGGGTTTGAGGGGCTACACCTTC. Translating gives CSVEDQGLRGYTF.